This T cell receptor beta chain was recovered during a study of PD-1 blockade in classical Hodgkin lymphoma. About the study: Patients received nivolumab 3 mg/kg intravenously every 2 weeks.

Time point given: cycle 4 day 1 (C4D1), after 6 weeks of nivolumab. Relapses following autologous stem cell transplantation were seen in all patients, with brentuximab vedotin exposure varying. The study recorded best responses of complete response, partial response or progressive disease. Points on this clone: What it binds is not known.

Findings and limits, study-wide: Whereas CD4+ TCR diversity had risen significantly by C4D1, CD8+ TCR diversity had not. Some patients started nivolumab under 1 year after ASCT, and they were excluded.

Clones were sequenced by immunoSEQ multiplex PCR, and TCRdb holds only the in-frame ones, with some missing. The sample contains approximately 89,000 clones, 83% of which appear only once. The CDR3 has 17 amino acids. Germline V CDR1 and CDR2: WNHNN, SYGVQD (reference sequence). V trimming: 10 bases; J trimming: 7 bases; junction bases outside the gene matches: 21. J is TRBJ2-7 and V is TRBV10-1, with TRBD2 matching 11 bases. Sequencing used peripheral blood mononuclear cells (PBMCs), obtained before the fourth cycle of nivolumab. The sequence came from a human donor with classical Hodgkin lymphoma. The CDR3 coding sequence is TGCGCCAACCCTTATCGACCCCTAGCGGGAGGTGAGGGGGAGCAGTACTTC. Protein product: CANPYRPLAGGEGEQYF.